This is a list of T cell receptor beta chains from one sample in a study of cytomegalovirus exposure and HLA in healthy donors. Measured with immunoSEQ multiplex PCR; TCRdb has only the in-frame clones, and not every one. The sample holds fewer than 140,000 clones, just over 70% seen once. What was sequenced was PBMCs. All receptors come from a boy aged 5 to 17 in good health and CMV-seronegative. Each CDR3 is given with its conserved first and last residue. The D gene is left open where the match is weak. Part of the rows lack a size; the others show once, few, many or a class for expanded clones.

clone size,V gene,D gene,CDR3 protein
-,TRBV13,TRBD2,CASSQLAGGPDTQYF
-,TRBV13,TRBD1,CASSHQNIRDRGGTEAFF
-,TRBV6-5,TRBD1,CASRTGALGNEQYF
-,TRBV5-1,-,CASSPQGTANGEQFF
few,TRBV4-1,TRBD1,CASSQPPDRGGYNEQFF
-,TRBV7-2,-,CASSLVYGASEAFF
-,TRBV15,-,CATSRDRGGYGYTF
-,TRBV28,TRBD2,CASSLLAGVTGEQFF
-,TRBV30,-,CAWTPGGGPPLHF
-,TRBV18,-,CASSPQGPTTNEKLFF
-,TRBV5-1,TRBD1,CASKGTGSSGANVLTF
-,TRBV19,-,CASSPGHNIGEQFF
few,TRBV7-2,-,CASSLGIMATEGWETQYF
few,TRBV28,-,CASSLPRSNQPQHF
-,TRBV6-5,-,CASSYSLSSYEQYF
-,TRBV5-6,-,CASSLVIDSEKLFF
few,TRBV2,TRBD1,CASSGQGAIGELFF
-,TRBV4-1,-,CASSQESLFTGYTF
-,TRBV30,-,CAWSLSAEQYF
-,TRBV10-3,-,CASNSGGNQPQHF
-,TRBV11-3,-,CASSLDRAGELFF
-,TRBV7-3,TRBD2,CASSLRGLVSYNEQFF
-,TRBV7-2,TRBD2,CASSLWGGGTASSTDTQYF
-,TRBV11-1,-,CASSLDPTESYGYTF
-,TRBV10-1,-,CATQGGRTDTQYF
-,TRBV19,TRBD2,CASRRTSGVYEQYF
few,TRBV30,TRBD2,CAGWGLASTDTQYF
-,TRBV13,TRBD2,CASSAGTSGGEQYF
-,TRBV19,TRBD2,CASSIPRTSWYEQYF
few,TRBV2,TRBD1,CASSGQGAKRADTQYF
-,TRBV27,-,CASSLRIESGSSYEQYF
-,TRBV2,TRBD1,CASRLGQGATEAFF
-,TRBV2,TRBD1,CASRTGQGSLEQYF
-,TRBV30,-,CAWSVGGLGQPQHF
once,TRBV11-2,-,CASSLAGPRRVETQYF
-,TRBV4-3,-,CASSQGGGMNTEAFF
-,TRBV10-3,TRBD1,CATDRDPTDTQYF
few,TRBV6-6,TRBD1,CASRRQGLRWFF
-,TRBV5-1,-,CASSFGGLFQKLFF
few,TRBV9,TRBD2,CASSPGTSGILETQYF
-,TRBV5-4,-,CASSPGLLPYEQYF
-,TRBV19,-,CASSDRFNSPLHF
-,TRBV5-6,-,CASSNPTGNTEAFF
-,TRBV19,TRBD1,CASSRAGGGGTEAFF
-,TRBV4-1,-,CASRRPGDGYTF
-,TRBV11-3,TRBD1,CASSSDREREKLFF
-,TRBV2,-,CASGELNTEAFF
-,TRBV5-1,-,CASSLGGEQFF
-,TRBV19,-,CASSIVASSGDSAVGQYF